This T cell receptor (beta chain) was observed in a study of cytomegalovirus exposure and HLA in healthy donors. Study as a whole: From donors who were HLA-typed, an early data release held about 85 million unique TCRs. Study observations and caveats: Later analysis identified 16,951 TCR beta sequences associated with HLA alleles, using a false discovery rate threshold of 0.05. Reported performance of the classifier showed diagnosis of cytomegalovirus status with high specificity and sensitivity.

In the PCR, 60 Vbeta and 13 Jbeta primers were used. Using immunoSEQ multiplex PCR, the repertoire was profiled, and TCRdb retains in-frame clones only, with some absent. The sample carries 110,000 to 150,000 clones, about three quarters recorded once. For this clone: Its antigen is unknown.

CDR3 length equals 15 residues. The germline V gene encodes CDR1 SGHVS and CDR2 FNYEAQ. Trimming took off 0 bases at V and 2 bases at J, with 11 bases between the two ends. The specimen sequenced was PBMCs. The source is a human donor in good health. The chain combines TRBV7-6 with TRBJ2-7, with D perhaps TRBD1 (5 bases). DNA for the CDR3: TGTGCCAGCAGCTTAGCGGTCCAGGGTCCCTACGAGCAGTACTTC. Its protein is CASSLAVQGPYEQYF.